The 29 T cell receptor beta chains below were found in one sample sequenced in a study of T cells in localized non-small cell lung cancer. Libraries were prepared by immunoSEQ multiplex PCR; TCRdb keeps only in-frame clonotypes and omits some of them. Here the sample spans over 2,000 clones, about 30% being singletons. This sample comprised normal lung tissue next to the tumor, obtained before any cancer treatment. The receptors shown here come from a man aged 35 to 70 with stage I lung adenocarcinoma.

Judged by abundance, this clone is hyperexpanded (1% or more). The CDR3: CASSLTGQGMEKLFF. The CDR3 DNA is TGTGCCAGCAGCTTAACCGGACAGGGGATGGAAAAACTGTTTTTT. V is TRBV11-3 and J is TRBJ1-4; TRBD1 matches at 9 bases. This CDR3 has 15 residues. The V and J ends lost 2 bases and 8 bases, in that order; junction bases with no gene match: 6. Per the germline V gene, CDR1 is SGHNT and CDR2 is YENEEA.

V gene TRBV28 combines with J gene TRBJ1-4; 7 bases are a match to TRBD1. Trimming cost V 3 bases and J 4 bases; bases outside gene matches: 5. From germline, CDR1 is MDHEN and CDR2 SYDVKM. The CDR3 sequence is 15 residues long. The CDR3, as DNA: TGTGCCAGCAGTTTGTGGGACAGTGTTAATGAAAAACTGTTTTTT. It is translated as CASSLWDSVNEKLFF.

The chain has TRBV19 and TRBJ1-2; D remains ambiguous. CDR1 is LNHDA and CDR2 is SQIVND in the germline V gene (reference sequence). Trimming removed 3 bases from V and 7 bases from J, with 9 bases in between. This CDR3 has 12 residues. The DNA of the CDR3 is TGTGCCAGTAGTATTTCTCGGGGTGGCTACACCTTC. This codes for CASSISRGGYTF.

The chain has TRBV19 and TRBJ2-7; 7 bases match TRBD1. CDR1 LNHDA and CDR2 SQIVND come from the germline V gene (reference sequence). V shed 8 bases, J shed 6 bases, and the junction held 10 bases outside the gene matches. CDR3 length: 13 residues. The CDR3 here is CASSGGFGSEQYF. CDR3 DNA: TGTGCCAGTTCAGGGGGTTTTGGGAGCGAGCAGTACTTC.

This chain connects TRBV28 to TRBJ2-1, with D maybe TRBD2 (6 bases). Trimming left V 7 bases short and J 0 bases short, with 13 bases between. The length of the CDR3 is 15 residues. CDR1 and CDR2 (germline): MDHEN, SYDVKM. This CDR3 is CASTDGGSSYNEQFF. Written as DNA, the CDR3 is TGTGCCAGCACCGACGGGGGAAGCTCCTACAATGAGCAGTTCTTC. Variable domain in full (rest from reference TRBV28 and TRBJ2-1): DVKVTQSSRYLVKRTGEKVFLECVQDMDHENMFWYRQDPGLGLRLIYFSYDVKMKEKGDIPEGYSVSREKKERFSLILESASTNQTSMYLCASTDGGSSYNEQFFGPGTRLTVL.

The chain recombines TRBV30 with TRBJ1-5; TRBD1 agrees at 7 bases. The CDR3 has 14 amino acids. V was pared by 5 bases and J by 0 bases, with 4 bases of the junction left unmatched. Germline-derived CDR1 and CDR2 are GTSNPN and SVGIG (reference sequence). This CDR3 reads CAWRTGYSNQPQHF. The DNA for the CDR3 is TGTGCCTGGCGGACAGGCTATAGCAATCAGCCCCAGCATTTT.

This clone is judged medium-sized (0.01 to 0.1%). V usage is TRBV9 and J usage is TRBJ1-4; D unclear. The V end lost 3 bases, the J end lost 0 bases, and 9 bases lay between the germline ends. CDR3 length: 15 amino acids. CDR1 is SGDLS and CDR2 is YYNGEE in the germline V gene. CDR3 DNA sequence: TGTGCCAGCAGCGAGGACGGCGCAACTAATGAAAAACTGTTTTTT. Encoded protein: CASSEDGATNEKLFF.

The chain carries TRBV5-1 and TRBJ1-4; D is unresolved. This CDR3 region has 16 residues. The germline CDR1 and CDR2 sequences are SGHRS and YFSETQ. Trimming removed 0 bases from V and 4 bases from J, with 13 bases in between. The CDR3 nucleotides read TGCGCCAGCAGCTTGGAGGGCGGGGTCAGTAATGAAAAACTGTTTTTT. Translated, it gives CASSLEGGVSNEKLFF.

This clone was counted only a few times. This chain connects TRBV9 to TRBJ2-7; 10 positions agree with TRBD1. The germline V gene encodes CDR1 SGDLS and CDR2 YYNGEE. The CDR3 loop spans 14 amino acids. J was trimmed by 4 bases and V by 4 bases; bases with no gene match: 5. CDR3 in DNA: TGTGCCAGCAGCCTTTGGGACAGGGGATACGAGCAGTACTTC. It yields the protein CASSLWDRGYEQYF.

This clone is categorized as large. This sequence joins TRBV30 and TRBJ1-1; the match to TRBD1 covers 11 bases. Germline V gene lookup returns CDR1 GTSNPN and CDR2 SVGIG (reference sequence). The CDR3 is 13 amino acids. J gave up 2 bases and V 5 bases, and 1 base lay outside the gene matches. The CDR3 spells CAWGTGGNTEAFF. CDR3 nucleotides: TGTGCCTGGGGGACAGGGGGAAACACTGAAGCTTTCTTT.

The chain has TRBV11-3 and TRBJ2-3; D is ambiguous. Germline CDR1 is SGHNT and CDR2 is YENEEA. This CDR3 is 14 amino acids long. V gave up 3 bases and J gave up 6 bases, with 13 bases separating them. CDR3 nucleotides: TGTGCCAGCAGCTTTGACTTTGTCGGGGATACGCAGTATTTT. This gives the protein CASSFDFVGDTQYF.

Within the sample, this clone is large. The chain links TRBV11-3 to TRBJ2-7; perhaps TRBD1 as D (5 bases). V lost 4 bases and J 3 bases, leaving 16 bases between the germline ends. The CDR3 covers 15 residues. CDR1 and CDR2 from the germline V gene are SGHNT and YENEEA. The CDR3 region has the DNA TGTGCCAGCAGCTCAGGGTTTGGGGAAGGCTACGAGCAGTACTTC. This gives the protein CASSSGFGEGYEQYF.

Written as DNA, the CDR3 is TGTGCCAGTTACAGGGGGCGTAACTATGGCTACACCTTC. Translation: CASYRGRNYGYTF. The chain has TRBV19 and TRBJ1-2; TRBD1 agrees at 9 bases. The germline CDR1 and CDR2 sequences are LNHDA and SQIVND (reference sequence). The trim removed 8 bases at V and 1 base at J, leaving 2 bases unmatched. This CDR3 has 13 residues.

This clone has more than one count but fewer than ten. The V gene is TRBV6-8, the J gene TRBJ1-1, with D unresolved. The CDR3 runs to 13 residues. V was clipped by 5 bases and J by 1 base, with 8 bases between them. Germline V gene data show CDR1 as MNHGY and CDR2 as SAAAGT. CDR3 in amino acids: CASSLTANTEAFF. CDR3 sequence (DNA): TGTGCCAGCAGTCTTACAGCGAACACTGAAGCTTTCTTT.

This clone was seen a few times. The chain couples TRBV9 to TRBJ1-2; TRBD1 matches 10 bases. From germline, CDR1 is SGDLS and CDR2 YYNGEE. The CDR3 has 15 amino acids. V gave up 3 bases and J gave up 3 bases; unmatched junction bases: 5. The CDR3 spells CASSARQGAYYGYTF. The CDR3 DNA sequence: TGTGCCAGCAGCGCCCGACAGGGGGCCTACTATGGCTACACCTTC.

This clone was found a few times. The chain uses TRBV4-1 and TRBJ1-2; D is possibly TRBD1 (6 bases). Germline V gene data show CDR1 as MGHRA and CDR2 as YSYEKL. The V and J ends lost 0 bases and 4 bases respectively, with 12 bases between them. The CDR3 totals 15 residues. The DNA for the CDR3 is TGCGCCAGCAGCCAAGAGCGAGGGGGGCTCTATGGCTACACCTTC. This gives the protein CASSQERGGLYGYTF.

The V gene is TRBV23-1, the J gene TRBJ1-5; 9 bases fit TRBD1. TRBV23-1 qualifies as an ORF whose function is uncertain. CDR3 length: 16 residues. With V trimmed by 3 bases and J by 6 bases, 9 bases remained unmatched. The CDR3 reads CASSHLSGQGFQPQHF. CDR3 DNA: TGCGCCAGCAGTCACTTATCGGGACAGGGCTTTCAGCCCCAGCATTTT.

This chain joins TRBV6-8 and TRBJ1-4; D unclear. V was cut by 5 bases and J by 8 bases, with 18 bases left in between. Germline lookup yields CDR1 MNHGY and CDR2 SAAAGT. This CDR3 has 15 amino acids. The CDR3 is CASSAVVSSYEKLFF. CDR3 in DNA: TGTGCCAGCAGTGCCGTGGTAAGTTCGTACGAAAAACTGTTTTTT.

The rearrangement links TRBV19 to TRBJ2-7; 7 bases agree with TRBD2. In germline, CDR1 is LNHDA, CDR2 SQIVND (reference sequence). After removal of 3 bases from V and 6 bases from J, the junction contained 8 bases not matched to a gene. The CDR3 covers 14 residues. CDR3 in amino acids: CASSMGQGLREQYF. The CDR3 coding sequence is TGTGCCAGTAGTATGGGGCAGGGACTACGCGAGCAGTACTTC.

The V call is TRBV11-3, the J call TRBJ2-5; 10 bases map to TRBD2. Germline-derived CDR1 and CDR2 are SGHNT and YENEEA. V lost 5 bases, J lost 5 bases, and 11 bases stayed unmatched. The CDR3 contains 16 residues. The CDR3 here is CASSKTSGAGGETQYF. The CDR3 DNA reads TGTGCCAGCAGCAAAACTAGCGGGGCCGGGGGGGAGACCCAGTACTTC.

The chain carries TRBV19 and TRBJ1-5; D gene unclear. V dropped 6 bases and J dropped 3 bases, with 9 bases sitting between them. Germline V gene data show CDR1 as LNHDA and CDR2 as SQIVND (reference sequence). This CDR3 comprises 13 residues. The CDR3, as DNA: TGTGCCAGTAGCAAATTCTACAATCAGCCCCAGCATTTT. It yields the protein CASSKFYNQPQHF. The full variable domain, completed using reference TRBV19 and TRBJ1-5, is DGGITQSPKYLFRKEGQNVTLSCEQNLNHDAMYWYRQDPGQGLRLIYYSQIVNDFQKGDIAEGYSVSREKKESFPLTVTSAQKNPTAFYLCASSKFYNQPQHFGDGTRLSIL.

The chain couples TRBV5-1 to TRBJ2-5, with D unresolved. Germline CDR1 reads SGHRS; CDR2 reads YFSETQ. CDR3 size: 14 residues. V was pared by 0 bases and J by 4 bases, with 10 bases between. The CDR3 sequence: CASSLGSEGETQYF. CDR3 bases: TGCGCCAGCAGCTTGGGGTCAGAAGGAGAGACCCAGTACTTC.

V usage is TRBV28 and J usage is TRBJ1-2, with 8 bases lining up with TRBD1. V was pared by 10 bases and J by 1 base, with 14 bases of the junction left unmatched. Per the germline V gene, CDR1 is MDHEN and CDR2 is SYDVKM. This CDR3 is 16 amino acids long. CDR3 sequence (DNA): TGTGCCATCAAACAGGGGGACCAAGGACTTAACTATGGCTACACCTTC. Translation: CAIKQGDQGLNYGYTF.

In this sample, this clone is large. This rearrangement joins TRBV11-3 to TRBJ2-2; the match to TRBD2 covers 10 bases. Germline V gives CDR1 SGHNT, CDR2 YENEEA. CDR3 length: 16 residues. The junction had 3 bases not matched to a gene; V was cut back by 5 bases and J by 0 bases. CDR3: CASSLGLAANTGELFF. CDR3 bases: TGTGCCAGCAGCCTAGGACTAGCGGCGAACACCGGGGAGCTGTTTTTT. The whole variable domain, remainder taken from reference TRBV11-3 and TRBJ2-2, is EAGVVQSPRYKIIEKKQPVAFWCNPISGHNTLYWYLQNLGQGPELLIRYENEEAVDDSQLPKDRFSAERLKGVDSTLKIQPAELGDSAVYLCASSLGLAANTGELFFGEGSRLTVL.

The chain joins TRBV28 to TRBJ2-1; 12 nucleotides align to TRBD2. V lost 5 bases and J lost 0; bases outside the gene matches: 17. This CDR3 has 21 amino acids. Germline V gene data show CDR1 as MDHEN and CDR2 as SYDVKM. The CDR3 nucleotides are TGTGCCAGCAGTCCAATCCTCCCTAGCGGGGGGGCGTATAGCTCCTACAATGAGCAGTTCTTC. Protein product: CASSPILPSGGAYSSYNEQFF.

The CDR3 DNA reads TGTGCCAGCTCACCCCGGACAGAATCGACTGAAGCTTTCTTT. Residues: CASSPRTESTEAFF. The chain has TRBV18 and TRBJ1-1, with a weak D call TRBD1 (6 bases). The ends were cut back, 3 bases at V and 5 bases at J, with 13 bases in the middle. CDR3 length equals 14 residues. Germline V lookup: CDR1 KGHSH, CDR2 LQKENI.

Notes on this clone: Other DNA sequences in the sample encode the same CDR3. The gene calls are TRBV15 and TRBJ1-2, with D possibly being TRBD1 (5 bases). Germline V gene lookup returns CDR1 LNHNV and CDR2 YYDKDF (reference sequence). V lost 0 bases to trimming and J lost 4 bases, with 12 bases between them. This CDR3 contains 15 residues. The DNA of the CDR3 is TGTGCCACCAGCAGAGATTCTCAGGGAAGCTATGGCTACACCTTC. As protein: CATSRDSQGSYGYTF.

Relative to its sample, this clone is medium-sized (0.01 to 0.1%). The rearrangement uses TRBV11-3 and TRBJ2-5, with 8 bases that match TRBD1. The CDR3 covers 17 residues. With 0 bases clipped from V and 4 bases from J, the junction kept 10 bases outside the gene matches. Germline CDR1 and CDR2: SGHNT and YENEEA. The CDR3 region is CASSLEVDRDISETQYF. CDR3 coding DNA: TGTGCCAGCAGCTTAGAGGTGGACAGGGATATTTCAGAGACCCAGTACTTC.

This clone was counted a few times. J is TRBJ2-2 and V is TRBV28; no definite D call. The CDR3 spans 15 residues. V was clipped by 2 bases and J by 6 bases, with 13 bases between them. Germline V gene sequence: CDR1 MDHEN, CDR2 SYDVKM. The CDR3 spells CASSLRPLESGELFF. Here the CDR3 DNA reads TGTGCCAGCAGTTTAAGGCCCTTGGAATCCGGGGAGCTGTTTTTT.